These T cell receptor beta chains were read from a single sample in a study of shared clonotypes between healthy human individuals. Assay: immunoSEQ multiplex PCR; the TCRdb copy retains only in-frame clones and omits some. The sample has about 1.1 million clones, approximately 80% seen once. The source material was memory CD4+ T cells from PBMCs. These receptors came from a man between 18 and 29 years old in good health. Some clones in this sample may be carry-over from other donors' samples. The CDR3 runs from the conserved cysteine through the conserved F or W.

v_gene	CDR3aa
TRBV6-5	CASRTTGYQETQYF
TRBV2	CASSAGAWGYEQYF
TRBV11-3	CASSAGGAGEGHEQFF
TRBV4-3	CAIDRGTGPHEQYF
TRBV30	CAWGVAVPSTDTQYF
TRBV6-6	CASSYRGDLNYGYTF
TRBV27	CASSSRGLIPLDNEQFF
TRBV5-1	CASSIVPEASSYEQYF
TRBV6-6	CASDSGANVLTF
TRBV9	CASSRTGQETQYF
TRBV9	CASSPRTRSYNEQFF
TRBV4-3	CASSQFGTDTQYF
TRBV11-2	CASSPLQGSYGYTF
TRBV6-5	CASLEDGSGANVLTF
TRBV1	CTSSQDLGRFNEKLFF
TRBV7-3	CASSLMGGPTYEQYF
TRBV27	CASSLNTGELFF
TRBV5-6	CASSLLAGVVNEQFF
TRBV7-2	CASSLGQGGKTQYF
TRBV5-4	CASSPAGTANTEAFF
TRBV28	CASSLLNTEAFF
TRBV6-1	CASSERQGQEQFF
TRBV30	CAWSGRTVSYNEQFF
TRBV10-3	CAIRSGETQYF
TRBV5-4	CASSLSGRGNEQFF
TRBV4-1	CASSQLLLAAPYNEQFF
TRBV5-1	CASRSGGTEAFF
TRBV5-6	CAGSFRVGGNTEAFF
TRBV10-3	CATQGAGDTGELFF
TRBV7-9	CASSLIRGTNEKLFF
TRBV6-6	CASVGEGYGYTF
TRBV29-1	CSVVGQGNGYTF
TRBV5-6	CASSKTSGLPQETQYF
TRBV7-8	CASSLRVSQETQYF
TRBV27	CASSLFSRGEKLFF
TRBV5-1	CASRVGSQETQYF
TRBV2	CASSGTGRGNQPQHF
TRBV18	CASSPNLYEQYF